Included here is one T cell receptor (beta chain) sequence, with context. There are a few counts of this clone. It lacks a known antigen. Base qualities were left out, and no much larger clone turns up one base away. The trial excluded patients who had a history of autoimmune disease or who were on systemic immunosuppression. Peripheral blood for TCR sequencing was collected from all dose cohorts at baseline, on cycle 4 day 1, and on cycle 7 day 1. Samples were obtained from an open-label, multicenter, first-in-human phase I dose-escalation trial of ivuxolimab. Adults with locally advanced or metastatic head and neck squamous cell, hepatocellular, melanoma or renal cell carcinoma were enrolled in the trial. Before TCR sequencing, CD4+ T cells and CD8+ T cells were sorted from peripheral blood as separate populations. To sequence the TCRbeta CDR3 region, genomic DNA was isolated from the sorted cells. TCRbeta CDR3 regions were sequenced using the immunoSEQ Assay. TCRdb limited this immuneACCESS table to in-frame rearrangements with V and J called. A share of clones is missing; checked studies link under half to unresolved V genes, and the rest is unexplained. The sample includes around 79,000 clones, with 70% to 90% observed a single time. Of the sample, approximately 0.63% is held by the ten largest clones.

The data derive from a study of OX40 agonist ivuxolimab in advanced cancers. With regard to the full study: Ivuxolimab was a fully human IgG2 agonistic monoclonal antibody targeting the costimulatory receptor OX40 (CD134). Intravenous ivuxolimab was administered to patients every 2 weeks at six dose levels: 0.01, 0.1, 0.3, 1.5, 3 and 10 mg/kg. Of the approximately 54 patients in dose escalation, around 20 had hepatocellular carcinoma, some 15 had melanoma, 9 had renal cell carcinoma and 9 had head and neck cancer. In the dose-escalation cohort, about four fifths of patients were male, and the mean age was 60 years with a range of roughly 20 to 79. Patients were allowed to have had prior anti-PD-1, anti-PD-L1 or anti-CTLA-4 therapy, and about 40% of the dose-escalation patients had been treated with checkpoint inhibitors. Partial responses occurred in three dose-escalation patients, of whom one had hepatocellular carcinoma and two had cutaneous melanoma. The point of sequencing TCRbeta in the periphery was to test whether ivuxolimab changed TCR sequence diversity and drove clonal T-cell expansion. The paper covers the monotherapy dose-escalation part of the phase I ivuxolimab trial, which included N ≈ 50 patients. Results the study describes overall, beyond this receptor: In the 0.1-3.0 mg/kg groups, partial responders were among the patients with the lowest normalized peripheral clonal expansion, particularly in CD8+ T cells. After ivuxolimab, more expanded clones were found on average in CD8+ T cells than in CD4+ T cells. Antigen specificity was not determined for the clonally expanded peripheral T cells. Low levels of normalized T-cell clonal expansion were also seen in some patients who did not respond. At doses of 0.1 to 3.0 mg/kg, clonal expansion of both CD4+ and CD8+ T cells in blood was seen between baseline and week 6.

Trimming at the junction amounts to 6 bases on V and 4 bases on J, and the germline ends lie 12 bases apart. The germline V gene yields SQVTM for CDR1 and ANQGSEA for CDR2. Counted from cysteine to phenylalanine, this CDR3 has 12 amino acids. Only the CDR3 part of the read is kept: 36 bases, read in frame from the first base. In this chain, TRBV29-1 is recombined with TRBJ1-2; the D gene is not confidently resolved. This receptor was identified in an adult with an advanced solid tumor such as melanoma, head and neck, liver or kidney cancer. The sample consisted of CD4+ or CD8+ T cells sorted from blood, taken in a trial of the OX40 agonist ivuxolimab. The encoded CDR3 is CSVREDPYGYTF. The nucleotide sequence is TGCAGCGTCCGGGAGGACCCCTATGGCTACACCTTC.